Detailed here is one T cell receptor (beta chain). The antigen is undetermined. The sample is drawn from a study of radiotherapy plus CTLA-4 blockade in lung cancer. Study-wide findings and caveats: How blood T cell clones changed early, along with interferon-beta, reportedly forecast response best. There was expansion of tumor-derived TCR clones in blood after radiotherapy plus ipilimumab.

Focal radiation with ipilimumab CTLA-4 blockade was given to patients with chemo-refractory metastatic non-small-cell lung cancer. Using immunoSEQ multiplex PCR, the repertoire was profiled, and TCRdb retains in-frame clones only, with some absent. Of 130,000 or so clones in the sample, 85% to 90% were seen once. Germline V gene lookup returns CDR1 SGHRS and CDR2 YFSETQ. V was pared by 2 bases and J by 3 bases, with 3 bases of the junction left unmatched. The CDR3 spans 14 residues. Specimen: peripheral blood, collected from a patient treated with radiotherapy plus ipilimumab. The receptor was isolated from a human donor with non-small cell lung cancer that progressed on radiotherapy plus ipilimumab. The chain combines TRBV5-1 with TRBJ2-7, with TRBD1 matching 9 bases. In DNA form, the CDR3 reads TGCGCCAGCAGCTTTGGGACAGGGCGCTACGAGCAGTACTTC. Its translation: CASSFGTGRYEQYF. Full variable domain (outside the CDR3, taken from reference TRBV5-1 and TRBJ2-7): KAGVTQTPRYLIKTRGQQVTLSCSPISGHRSVSWYQQTPGQGLQFLFEYFSETQRNKGNFPGRFSGRQFSNSRSEMNVSTLELGDSALYLCASSFGTGRYEQYFGPGTRLTVT.